The 17 T cell receptor beta chains given below trace back to one sample, sequenced in a study of blood T cells in healthy people across ages. With a J-beta primer mix and a sample-barcoded 5' primer, a second PCR ran about 7 to 12 cycles. Each CDR3 protein gets one entry after TCRdb re-called the 5' RACE reads with MiXCR. This table holds around 1,700,000 distinct CDR3 sequences, roughly 28% found once. The sample taken for sequencing was blood. These receptors originate from a woman aged 25-40 years in good health.

J is TRBJ2-3 and V is TRBV11-2, with a possible D match to TRBD1 (5 bases). This CDR3 has 13 residues. Trimming cost V 10 bases and J 2 bases, with 13 bases left between them. CDR1 is SGHAT, CDR2 FQNNGV, per germline. For the CDR3, the DNA is TGTGCCACAAAGGGGATGGACACAGATACGCAGTATTTT. It yields the protein CATKGMDTDTQYF.

The V call is TRBV2, the J call TRBJ2-3, with D perhaps matching TRBD1 (6 bases). Deletions cut 6 bases from V and 0 bases from J, with 16 bases between. The CDR3 contains 16 residues. Germline values: CDR1 SNHLY, CDR2 FYNNEI. The CDR3 DNA reads as TGTGCCAGCAGGTCGGGGCAGGGGTCTAGCACAGATACGCAGTATTTT. Protein: CASRSGQGSSTDTQYF.

Comments on this clonotype: A read error may produce the germline difference seen at one junction end. CDR3 sequence (DNA): TGCAGTACTAGATCATCGGGACAGATGAACACTGAAGCTTTCTTT. Translation gives CSTRSSGQMNTEAFF. The chain is built from TRBV20-1 and TRBJ1-1; 7 bases agree with TRBD1. Germline lookup yields CDR1 DFQATT and CDR2 SNEGSKA (reference sequence). There are 15 residues in the CDR3.

This chain links TRBV12-3 or TRBV12-4 with TRBJ1-3; 7 positions match TRBD1. CDR3 length: 15 residues. V shed 8 bases and J 0 bases; nucleotides not matched to a gene: 7. The DNA for the CDR3 is TGTGCCAGCCTCCCAGGGGGAAGCTCTGGAAACACCATATATTTT. Translated, it gives CASLPGGSSGNTIYF.

This clonotype was counted at least ten times. The V and J genes are TRBV5-6 and TRBJ2-7; 8 bases map to TRBD1. V was pared by 2 bases and J by 2 bases, with 18 bases of the junction left unmatched. This CDR3 contains 19 residues. Germline values: CDR1 SGHDT, CDR2 YYEEEE. CDR3 amino acids: CASSFFYTGGMGGTYEQYF. In DNA, the CDR3 is TGTGCCAGCAGCTTCTTCTACACAGGGGGGATGGGGGGTACCTACGAGCAGTACTTC.

The gene calls are TRBV7-2 and TRBJ1-5, with 7 bases matching TRBD1. Per germline, CDR1 SGHTA and CDR2 FQGNSA. The length of the CDR3 is 16 residues. V was clipped by 4 bases and J by 1 base; unmatched bases: 7. The CDR3 protein is CASSSRAGGSNQPQHF. CDR3 in DNA: TGTGCCAGCAGCTCGCGAGCAGGGGGAAGCAATCAGCCCCAGCATTTT.

The sample holds many counts of this clonotype. The gene calls are TRBV7-2 and TRBJ2-1; 11 bases align to TRBD2. V trimming: 5 bases; J trimming: 11 bases; junction bases outside the gene matches: 8. Germline V gene data show CDR1 as SGHTA and CDR2 as FQGNSA. This CDR3 contains 14 residues. The CDR3 here is CASSAALAGGKQFF. Written as DNA, the CDR3 is TGTGCCAGCAGCGCCGCCCTAGCGGGGGGAAAGCAGTTCTTC.

The sample holds a few counts of this clonotype. The chain links TRBV7-3 to TRBJ2-2; the D is unclear. This CDR3 contains 16 residues. CDR1 and CDR2 from the germline V gene are SGHTA and FQGTGA. Deletions cut 2 bases from V and 5 bases from J, with 15 bases between. In DNA form, the CDR3 reads TGTGCCAGCAGCTTACAGTCTCCAGGCGGAACCGGGGAGCTGTTTTTT. Amino acids: CASSLQSPGGTGELFF.

On this clonotype itself: The junction departs from the called germline gene at one end, perhaps through a read error. V usage is TRBV11-2 and J usage is TRBJ1-6; a weak D match, TRBD1 (5 bases). The germline CDR1 and CDR2 sequences are SGHAT and FQNNGV. The CDR3 has 17 residues. The CDR3 nucleotides are TGTGCCAGCAGTCTTAGAGACAGTAGCTCCTATAATTCGCCCCTCCACTTT. It codes for CASSLRDSSSYNSPLHF.

The table lists this clonotype with many counts. V usage is TRBV6-6 and J usage is TRBJ2-5; 7 bases match TRBD2. Germline V gene sequence: CDR1 MNHNY, CDR2 SVGAGI (reference sequence). The V gene end was trimmed by 2 bases and the J gene end by 2 bases; junction bases not matched to a gene: 5. The CDR3 extends over 15 amino acids. The CDR3 nucleotides read TGTGCCAGCAGTTACATAGCGGGCCCTCAAGAGACCCAGTACTTC. Its translation is CASSYIAGPQETQYF.

The CDR3 here is CAITTSYEQYF. The CDR3 coding sequence is TGTGCCATTACTACGTCCTACGAGCAGTACTTC. V and J are TRBV6-4 and TRBJ2-7; D gene uncertain. This CDR3 region has 11 residues. Germline CDR1 is MRHNA and CDR2 is SNTAGT. V lost 10 bases, J lost 1 base, and 8 bases lay in between.

Here the CDR3 DNA reads TGCAGCGGTAGCGTGGGCCCCGGGGCAGATACGCAGTATTTT. As protein: CSGSVGPGADTQYF. The gene calls are TRBV29-1 and TRBJ2-3; TRBD2 might be the D (5 bases). The CDR3 has 14 amino acids. Trimming removed 7 bases from V and 4 bases from J, with 18 bases in between. CDR1 is SQVTM, CDR2 ANQGSEA, per germline.

This clonotype was picked up many times. This chain joins TRBV7-9 and TRBJ2-3; D gene unclear. The length of the CDR3 is 15 residues. The V and J ends lost 1 base and 2 bases respectively, with 10 bases between them. Germline assignment: CDR1 SEHNR and CDR2 FQNEAQ (reference sequence). This CDR3 is CASSLGSGYTDTQYF. DNA of the CDR3: TGTGCCAGCAGCTTAGGCTCCGGGTACACAGATACGCAGTATTTT.

This clonotype was recorded at least ten times. The V gene is TRBV7-2, the J gene TRBJ2-7; D possibly uses TRBD1 or TRBD2 (5 bases each). Germline CDR1 SGHTA, CDR2 FQGNSA. Trimming left V 1 base short and J 9 bases short, with 10 bases between. The CDR3 is 12 amino acids. The CDR3 DNA reads as TGTGCCAGCAGCTTAGATATGGGGGTGCAGTACTTC. It specifies CASSLDMGVQYF.

This clonotype was detected only a few times. V gene TRBV5-1 combines with J gene TRBJ2-1, with 8 bases that match TRBD2. Germline V lookup: CDR1 SGHRS, CDR2 YFSETQ. CDR3 size: 15 residues. The trim removed 1 base at V and 5 bases at J, leaving 5 bases unmatched. The CDR3 spells CASSLRGGPDNEQFF. DNA for the CDR3: TGCGCCAGCAGCTTGCGGGGGGGCCCTGACAATGAGCAGTTCTTC.

J is TRBJ2-7 and V is TRBV6-2 or TRBV6-3; no firm D call. Trimming took 4 bases from V and 0 from J, leaving 13 bases between them. Germline-derived CDR1 and CDR2 are MNHEY and SVGEGT. This CDR3 has 15 residues. The CDR3 spells CASSSPALGSYEQYF. Here the CDR3 DNA reads TGTGCCAGCAGTTCCCCAGCCCTCGGCTCCTACGAGCAGTACTTC.

V usage is TRBV20-1 and J usage is TRBJ2-3; D may be TRBD2 (7 bases). Between the trimmed V and J ends, which lost 1 base and 6 bases, there was a span of 11 bases. The germline gives CDR1 DFQATT, CDR2 SNEGSKA (reference sequence). The CDR3 spans 13 residues. In nucleotides, the CDR3 is TGCAGTGCTAGAGTGCGGGGGCGGGATACGCAGTATTTT. This codes for CSARVRGRDTQYF.